The subject of this entry is one T cell receptor beta chain. The target antigen is unknown. Treatment described: oral pan-JAK inhibitor, 5-10 mg twice daily. RNA was isolated and reverse transcribed to cDNA, the sequencing template. Using immunoSEQ multiplex PCR, the repertoire was profiled, and TCRdb retains in-frame clones only, with some absent. The sample carries a few hundred thousand clones, roughly 66% recorded once. This CDR3 contains 13 residues. Per germline, CDR1 SGHTA and CDR2 FQGNSA. The V gene lost 5 bases and the J gene lost 5 bases, with 12 bases spanning the gap. This entry is derived from a study of CD8+ T cells in alopecia areata. Study-wide background: Twice a day, 5 to 10 mg of oral tofacitinib was administered to treated patients. Treatment ran 6 to 18 months, with 6 months of follow-up afterward. Findings and limits, study-wide: Possibly as an HLA-related effect, TCR sharing across patients appeared less clear than in mice. The link between baseline CD8+ expansion and response remains uncertain with one nonresponder.

V gene TRBV7-2 combines with J gene TRBJ2-5; D may correspond to TRBD1 or TRBD2 (6 bases each). This sequence originates from a human donor with alopecia areata. The material was CD4+ T cells sorted from blood, obtained at approximately week 42, from a patient treated with tofacitinib. CDR3 bases: TGTGCCAGCAGCATTATAGGGGGGGAGACCCAGTACTTC. This gives the protein CASSIIGGETQYF.